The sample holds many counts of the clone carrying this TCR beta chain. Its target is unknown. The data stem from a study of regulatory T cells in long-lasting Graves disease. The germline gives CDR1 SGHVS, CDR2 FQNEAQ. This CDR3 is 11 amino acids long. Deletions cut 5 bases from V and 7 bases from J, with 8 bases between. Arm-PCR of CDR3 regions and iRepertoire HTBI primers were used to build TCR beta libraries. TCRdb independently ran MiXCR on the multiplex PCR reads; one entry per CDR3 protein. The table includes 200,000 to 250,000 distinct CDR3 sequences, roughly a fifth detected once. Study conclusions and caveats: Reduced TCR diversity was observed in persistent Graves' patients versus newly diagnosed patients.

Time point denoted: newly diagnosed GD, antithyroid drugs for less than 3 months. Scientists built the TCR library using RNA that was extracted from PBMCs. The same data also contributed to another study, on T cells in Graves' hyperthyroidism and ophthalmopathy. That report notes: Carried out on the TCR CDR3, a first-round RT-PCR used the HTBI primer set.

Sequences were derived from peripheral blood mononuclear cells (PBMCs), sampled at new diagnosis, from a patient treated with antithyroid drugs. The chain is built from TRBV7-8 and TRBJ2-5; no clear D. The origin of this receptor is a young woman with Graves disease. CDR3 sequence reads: CASSLLGTQYF. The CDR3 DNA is TGTGCCAGCAGCCTTCTGGGGACCCAGTACTTC.